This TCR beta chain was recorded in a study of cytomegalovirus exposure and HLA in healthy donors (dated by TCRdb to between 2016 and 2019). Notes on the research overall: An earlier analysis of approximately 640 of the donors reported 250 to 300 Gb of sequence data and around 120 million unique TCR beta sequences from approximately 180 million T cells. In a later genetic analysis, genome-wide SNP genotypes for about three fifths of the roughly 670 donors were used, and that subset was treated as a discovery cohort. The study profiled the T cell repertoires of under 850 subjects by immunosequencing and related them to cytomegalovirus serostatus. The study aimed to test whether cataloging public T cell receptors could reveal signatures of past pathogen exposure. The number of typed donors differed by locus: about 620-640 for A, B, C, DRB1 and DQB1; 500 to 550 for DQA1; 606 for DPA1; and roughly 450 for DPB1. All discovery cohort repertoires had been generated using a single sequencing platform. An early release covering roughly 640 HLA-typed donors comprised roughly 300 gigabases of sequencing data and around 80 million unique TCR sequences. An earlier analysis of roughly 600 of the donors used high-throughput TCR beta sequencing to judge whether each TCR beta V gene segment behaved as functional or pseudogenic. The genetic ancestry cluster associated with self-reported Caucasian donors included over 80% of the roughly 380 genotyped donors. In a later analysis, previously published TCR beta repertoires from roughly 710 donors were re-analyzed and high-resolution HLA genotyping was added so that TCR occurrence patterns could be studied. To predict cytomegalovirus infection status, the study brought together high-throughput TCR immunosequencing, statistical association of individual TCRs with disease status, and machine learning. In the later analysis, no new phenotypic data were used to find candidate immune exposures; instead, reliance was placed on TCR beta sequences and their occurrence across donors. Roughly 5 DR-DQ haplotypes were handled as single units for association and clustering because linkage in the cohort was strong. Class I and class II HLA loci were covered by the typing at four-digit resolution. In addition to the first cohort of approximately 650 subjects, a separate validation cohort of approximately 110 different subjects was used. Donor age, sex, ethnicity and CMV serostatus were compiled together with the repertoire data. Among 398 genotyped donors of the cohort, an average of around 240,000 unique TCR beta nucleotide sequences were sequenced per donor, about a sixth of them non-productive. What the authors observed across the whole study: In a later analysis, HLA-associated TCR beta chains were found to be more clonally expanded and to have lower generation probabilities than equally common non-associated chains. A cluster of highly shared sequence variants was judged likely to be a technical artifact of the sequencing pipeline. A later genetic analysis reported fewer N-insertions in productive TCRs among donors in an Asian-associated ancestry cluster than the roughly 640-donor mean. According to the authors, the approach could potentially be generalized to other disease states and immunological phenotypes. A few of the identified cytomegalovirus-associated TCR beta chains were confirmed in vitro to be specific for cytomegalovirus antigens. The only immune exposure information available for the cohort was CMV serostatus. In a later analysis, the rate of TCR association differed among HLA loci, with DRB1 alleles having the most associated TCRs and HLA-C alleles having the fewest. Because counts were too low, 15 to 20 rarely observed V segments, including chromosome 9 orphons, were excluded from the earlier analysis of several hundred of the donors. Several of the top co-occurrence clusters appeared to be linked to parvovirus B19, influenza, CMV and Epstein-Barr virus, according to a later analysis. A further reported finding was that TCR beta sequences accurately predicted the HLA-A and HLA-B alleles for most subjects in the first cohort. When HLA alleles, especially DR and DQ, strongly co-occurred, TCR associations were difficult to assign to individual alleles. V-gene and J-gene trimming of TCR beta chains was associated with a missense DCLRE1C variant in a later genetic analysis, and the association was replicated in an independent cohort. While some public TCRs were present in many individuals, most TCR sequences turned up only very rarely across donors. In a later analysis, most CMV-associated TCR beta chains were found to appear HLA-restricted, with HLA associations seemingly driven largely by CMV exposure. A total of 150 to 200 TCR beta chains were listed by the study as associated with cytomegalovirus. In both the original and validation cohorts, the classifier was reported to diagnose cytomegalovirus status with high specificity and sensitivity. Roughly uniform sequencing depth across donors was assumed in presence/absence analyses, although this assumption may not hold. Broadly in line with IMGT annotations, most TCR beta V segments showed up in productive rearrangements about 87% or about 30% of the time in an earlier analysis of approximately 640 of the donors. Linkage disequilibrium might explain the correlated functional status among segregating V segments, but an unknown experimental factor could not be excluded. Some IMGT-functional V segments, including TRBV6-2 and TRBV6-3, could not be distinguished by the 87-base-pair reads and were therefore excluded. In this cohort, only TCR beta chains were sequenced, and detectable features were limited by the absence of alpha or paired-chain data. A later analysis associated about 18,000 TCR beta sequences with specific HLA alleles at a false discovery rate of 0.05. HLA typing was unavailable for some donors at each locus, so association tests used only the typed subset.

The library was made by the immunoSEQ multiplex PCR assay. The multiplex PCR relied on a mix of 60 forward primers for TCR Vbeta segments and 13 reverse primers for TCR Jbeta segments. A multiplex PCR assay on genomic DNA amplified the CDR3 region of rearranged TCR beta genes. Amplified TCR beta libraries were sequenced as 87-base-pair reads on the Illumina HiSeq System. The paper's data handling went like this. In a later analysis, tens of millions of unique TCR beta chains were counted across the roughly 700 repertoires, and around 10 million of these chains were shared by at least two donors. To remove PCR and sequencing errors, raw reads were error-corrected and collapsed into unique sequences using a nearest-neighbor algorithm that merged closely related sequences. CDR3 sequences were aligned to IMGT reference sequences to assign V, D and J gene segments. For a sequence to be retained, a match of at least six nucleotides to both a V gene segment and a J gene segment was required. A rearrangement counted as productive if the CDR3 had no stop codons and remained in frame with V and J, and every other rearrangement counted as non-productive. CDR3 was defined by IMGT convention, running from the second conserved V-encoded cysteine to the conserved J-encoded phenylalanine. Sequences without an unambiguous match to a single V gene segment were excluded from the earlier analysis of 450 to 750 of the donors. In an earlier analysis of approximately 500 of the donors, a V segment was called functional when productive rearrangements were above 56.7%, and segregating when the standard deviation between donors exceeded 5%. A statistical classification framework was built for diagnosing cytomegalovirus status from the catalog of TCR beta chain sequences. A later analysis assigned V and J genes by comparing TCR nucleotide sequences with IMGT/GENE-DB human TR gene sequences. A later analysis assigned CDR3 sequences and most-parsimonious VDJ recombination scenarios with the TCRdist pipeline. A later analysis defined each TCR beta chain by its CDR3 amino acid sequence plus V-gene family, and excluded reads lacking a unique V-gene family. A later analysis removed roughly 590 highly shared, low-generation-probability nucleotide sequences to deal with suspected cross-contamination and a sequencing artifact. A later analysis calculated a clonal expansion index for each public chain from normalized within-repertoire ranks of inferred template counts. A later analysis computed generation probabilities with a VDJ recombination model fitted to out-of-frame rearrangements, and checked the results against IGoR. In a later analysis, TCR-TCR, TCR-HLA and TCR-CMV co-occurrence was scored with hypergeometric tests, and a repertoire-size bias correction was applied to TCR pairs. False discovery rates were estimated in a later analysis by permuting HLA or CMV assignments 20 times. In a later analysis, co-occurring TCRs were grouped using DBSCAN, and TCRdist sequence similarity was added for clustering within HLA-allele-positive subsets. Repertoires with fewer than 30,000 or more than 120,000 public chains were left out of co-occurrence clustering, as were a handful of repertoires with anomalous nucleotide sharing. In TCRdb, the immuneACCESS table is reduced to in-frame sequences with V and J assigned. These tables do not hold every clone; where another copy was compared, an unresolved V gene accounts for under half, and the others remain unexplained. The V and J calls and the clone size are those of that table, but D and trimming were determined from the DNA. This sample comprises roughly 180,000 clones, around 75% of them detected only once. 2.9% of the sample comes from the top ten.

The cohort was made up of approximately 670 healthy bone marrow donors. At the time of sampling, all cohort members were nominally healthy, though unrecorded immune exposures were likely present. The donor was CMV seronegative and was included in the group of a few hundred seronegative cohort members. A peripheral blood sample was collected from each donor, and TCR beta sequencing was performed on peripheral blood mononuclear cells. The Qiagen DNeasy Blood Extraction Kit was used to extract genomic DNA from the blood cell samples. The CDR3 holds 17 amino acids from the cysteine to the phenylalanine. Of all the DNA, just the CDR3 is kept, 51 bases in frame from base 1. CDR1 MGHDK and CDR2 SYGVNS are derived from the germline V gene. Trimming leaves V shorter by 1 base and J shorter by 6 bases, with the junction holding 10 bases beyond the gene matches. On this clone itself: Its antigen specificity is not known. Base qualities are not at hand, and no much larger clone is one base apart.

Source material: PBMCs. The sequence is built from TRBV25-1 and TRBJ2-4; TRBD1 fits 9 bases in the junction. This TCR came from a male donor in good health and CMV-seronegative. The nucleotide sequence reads TGTGCCAGCAGTGAATGGGGACAGGGCGGGTTTGTAAACATTCAGTACTTC. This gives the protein CASSEWGQGGFVNIQYF. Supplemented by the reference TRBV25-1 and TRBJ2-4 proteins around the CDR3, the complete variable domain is EADIYQTPRYLVIGTGKKITLECSQTMGHDKMYWYQQDPGMELHLIHYSYGVNSTEKGDLSSESTVSRIRTEHFPLTLESARPSHTSQYLCASSEWGQGGFVNIQYFGAGTRLSVL.